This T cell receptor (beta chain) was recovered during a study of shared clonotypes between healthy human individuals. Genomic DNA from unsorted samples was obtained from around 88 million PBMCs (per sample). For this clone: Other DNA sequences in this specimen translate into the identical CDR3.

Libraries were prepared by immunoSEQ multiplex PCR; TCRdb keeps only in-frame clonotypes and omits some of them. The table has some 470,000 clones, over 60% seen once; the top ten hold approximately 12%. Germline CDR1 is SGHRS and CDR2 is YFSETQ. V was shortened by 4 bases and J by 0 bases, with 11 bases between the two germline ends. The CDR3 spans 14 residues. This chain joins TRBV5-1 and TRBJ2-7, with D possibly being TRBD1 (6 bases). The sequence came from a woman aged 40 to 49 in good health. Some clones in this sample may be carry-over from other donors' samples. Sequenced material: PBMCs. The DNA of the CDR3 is TGCGCCAGCAGCCTCCGGACAGCCTCCTACGAGCAGTACTTC. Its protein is CASSLRTASYEQYF. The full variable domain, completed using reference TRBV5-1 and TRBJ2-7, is KAGVTQTPRYLIKTRGQQVTLSCSPISGHRSVSWYQQTPGQGLQFLFEYFSETQRNKGNFPGRFSGRQFSNSRSEMNVSTLELGDSALYLCASSLRTASYEQYFGPGTRLTVT.